The 29 T cell receptor beta chains below all came from one sample that was sequenced in a study of early T cells in non-severe SARS-CoV-2 infection (dated by TCRdb to about 2021). Libraries were prepared through 5' RACE. Sequencing instrument: NextSeq 500. Through fastp at Q25 and MiXCR, TCRdb rebuilt clones from the public reads, retaining in-frame beta chains. Duplicate CDR3 protein sequences are folded into a single record with the most common DNA and genes. Recorded for this sample are tens of thousands of distinct CDR3 sequences; about 4.7% of them occurred a single time. Around a tenth of the sample goes to the ten largest clones. Sequences were obtained from whole blood. Source of these receptors: an adult who was a healthcare worker with PCR-confirmed SARS-CoV-2 infection or an uninfected control (not recorded which).

At least ten counts were recorded for this clonotype. The gene calls are TRBV6-2 or TRBV6-3 and TRBJ2-1; maybe TRBD2 (5 bases). Germline V gene lookup returns CDR1 MNHEY and CDR2 SVGEGT. CDR3 length: 17 amino acids. The germline V and J ends were trimmed by 6 bases and 5 bases, with 23 bases remaining between them. The CDR3 DNA follows: TGTGCCAGCAGCCAACTGTGGCATACTAGAAACCACAATGAGCAGTTCTTC. It is translated as CASSQLWHTRNHNEQFF.

This clonotype was seen many times. V is TRBV5-1 and J is TRBJ1-1, with D possibly matching TRBD1 (6 bases). Germline CDR1 and CDR2: SGHRS and YFSETQ. This CDR3 region has 14 residues. The V gene lost 4 bases and the J gene lost 5 bases, with 15 bases spanning the gap. The CDR3 is CASSPLQGRTEAFF. The CDR3 DNA reads TGCGCCAGCAGCCCATTACAGGGCAGGACTGAAGCTTTCTTT.

This clonotype occurred many times. The chain recombines TRBV27 with TRBJ1-3, with 12 nucleotides matching TRBD1. Unmatched junction bases numbered 8, after V lost 5 bases and J lost 3 bases. Per the germline V gene, CDR1 is MNHEY and CDR2 is SMNVEV (reference sequence). The CDR3 runs 17 residues. For the CDR3, the DNA is TGTGCCAGCAGTCCGGGGACAGGGGGCGCAGGTGGAAACACCATATATTTT. Translated: CASSPGTGGAGGNTIYF.

This clonotype occurred many times. The chain is built from TRBV15 and TRBJ2-7, with 8 bases fitting TRBD1. V shed 1 base, J shed 4 bases, and the junction held 3 bases outside the gene matches. Germline CDR1 LNHNV, CDR2 YYDKDF (reference sequence). The CDR3 has 14 residues. For the CDR3, the DNA is TGTGCCACCAGCAGAGCAGGGGGCGCTTACGAGCAGTACTTC. Translation: CATSRAGGAYEQYF.

This clonotype occurred many times. The rearrangement joins TRBV7-3 to TRBJ1-1, with D possibly being TRBD1 (6 bases). Germline CDR1 is SGHTA and CDR2 is FQGTGA. The CDR3 is made up of 13 amino acids. V lost 5 bases to trimming and J lost 7 bases, with 14 bases between them. Here the CDR3 reads CASSPSDSLEAFF. The CDR3 coding sequence is TGTGCCAGCAGCCCGTCGGACAGCCTTGAAGCTTTCTTT.

This clonotype was detected only a few times. The chain has TRBV5-1 and TRBJ2-2; D call uncertain. The CDR3 has 15 residues. Germline CDR1 SGHRS, CDR2 YFSETQ. Trimming shortened V by 1 base and J by 5 bases, and 12 bases separated the two germline ends. CDR3 sequence (DNA): TGCGCCAGCAGCTTGAGAGCAGGAGATACCGGGGAGCTGTTTTTT. This sequence encodes CASSLRAGDTGELFF.

There are many counts of this clonotype. The gene calls are TRBV6-5 and TRBJ2-7, with TRBD2 matching over 7 bases. The CDR3 is 16 amino acids. The J segment lost 1 base and the V segment lost 4 bases, leaving 10 bases of the junction unmatched. Germline-derived CDR1 and CDR2 are MNHEY and SVGAGI. The CDR3 loop reads CASSSKREAKSYEQYF. The CDR3 DNA sequence: TGTGCCAGCAGTTCCAAACGGGAGGCCAAATCCTACGAGCAGTACTTC.

In its sample, this clonotype was seen a few times. J is TRBJ1-1 and V is TRBV3-1; D gene ambiguous. The germline gives CDR1 LGHDT, CDR2 YNNKEL (reference sequence). V lost 5 bases to trimming and J lost 4 bases, with 20 bases between them. This CDR3 is built from 16 residues. Here the CDR3 DNA reads TGTGCCAGCAGCTTAATTGGGCCGCCGAGTGCCACTGAAGCTTTCTTT. Encoded protein: CASSLIGPPSATEAFF.

The table lists this clonotype with many counts. This chain joins TRBV27 and TRBJ1-3; 8 bases are shared with TRBD1. Unmatched junction bases numbered 5, after V lost 6 bases and J lost 4 bases. CDR1 is MNHEY and CDR2 is SMNVEV in the germline V gene (reference sequence). The CDR3 is 14 residues long. CDR3 in amino acids: CASRSTGEGNTIYF. The DNA for the CDR3 is TGTGCCAGCAGATCGACAGGGGAAGGAAACACCATATATTTT.

The chain is built from TRBV25-1 and TRBJ2-1; 7 bases are shared with TRBD1. This CDR3 region has 14 residues. V lost 2 bases, J lost 6 bases, and 4 bases stayed unmatched. Looked up from germline, CDR1 is MGHDK and CDR2 is SYGVNS. The chain's CDR3 is CASSELRDSNEQFF. The CDR3 nucleotides read TGTGCCAGCAGTGAACTAAGGGACAGCAATGAGCAGTTCTTC.

This clonotype appeared many times. The gene calls are TRBV3-1 and TRBJ2-7, with a tentative D call TRBD2 (6 bases). The germline V gene has CDR1 LGHDT and CDR2 YNNKEL (reference sequence). CDR3 length: 12 residues. Deletions cut 5 bases from V and 6 bases from J, with 11 bases between. CDR3 sequence (DNA): TGTGCCAGCAGCGTCGGGAGTCTCGAGCAGTACTTC. It encodes CASSVGSLEQYF.

This clonotype was observed at least ten times. V is TRBV11-2 and J is TRBJ2-3; D is ambiguous. The germline V and J ends were trimmed by 0 bases and 2 bases, with 9 bases remaining between them. The CDR3 loop spans 15 amino acids. Germline values: CDR1 SGHAT, CDR2 FQNNGV. The CDR3 protein is CASSLDIPTTDTQYF. The CDR3 DNA is TGTGCCAGCAGCTTAGACATTCCAACCACAGATACGCAGTATTTT.

This clonotype appeared many times. The gene calls are TRBV7-3 and TRBJ2-1, with D perhaps assigned TRBD1 or TRBD2 (5 bases each). CDR1 is SGHTA and CDR2 is FQGTGA in the germline V gene. Between the trimmed V and J ends, which lost 5 bases and 7 bases, there was a span of 12 bases. The CDR3 is 13 amino acids. CDR3 DNA: TGTGCCAGCAGCAACAATGAGGGGAATGAGCAGTTCTTC. It encodes CASSNNEGNEQFF. The entire variable domain, with the rest obtained from reference TRBV7-3 and TRBJ2-1, is as follows: GAGVSQTPSNKVTEKGKYVELRCDPISGHTALYWYRQSLGQGPEFLIYFQGTGAADDSGLPNDRFFAVRPEGSVSTLKIQRTERGDSAVYLCASSNNEGNEQFFGPGTRLTVL.

This clonotype showed up just a few times. The chain has TRBV7-3 and TRBJ2-7; TRBD2 aligns across 7 bases. The V segment lost 1 base and the J segment 3 bases; nucleotides outside the gene matches: 9. CDR3 length: 16 residues. Germline lookup yields CDR1 SGHTA and CDR2 FQGTGA. The CDR3 DNA reads TGTGCCAGCAGCTTAAGCCACGGGGAGGGAAACTACGAGCAGTACTTC. Translating gives CASSLSHGEGNYEQYF.

Written as DNA, the CDR3 is TGCGCCAGCAGCTTGGGGCAGGGCACTAGCACAGATACGCAGTATTTT. It encodes CASSLGQGTSTDTQYF. V is TRBV5-1 and J is TRBJ2-3; D may be TRBD1 (5 bases). The CDR3 has 16 amino acids. Germline V gene data show CDR1 as SGHRS and CDR2 as YFSETQ. The V and J ends lost 0 bases and 0 bases respectively, with 11 bases between them.

The chain combines TRBV6-1 with TRBJ1-6; weak D call: TRBD1 (5 bases). Germline V CDR1 and CDR2: MNHNS, SASEGT. Trimming stripped 0 bases from V and 7 bases from J, with 7 bases between. This CDR3 has 14 residues. DNA of the CDR3: TGTGCCAGCAGTGAAGCTAGACAGAATTCACCCCTCCACTTT. Its protein product is CASSEARQNSPLHF.

The chain has TRBV27 and TRBJ1-5; TRBD1 matches at 7 bases. Germline V gives CDR1 MNHEY, CDR2 SMNVEV (reference sequence). The junction had 10 bases not matched to a gene; V was cut back by 4 bases and J by 1 base. The CDR3 spans 17 residues. The CDR3 protein is CASSSRGVGASNQPQHF. The CDR3 coding sequence is TGTGCCAGCAGTTCCAGGGGGGTCGGGGCGAGCAATCAGCCCCAGCATTTT.

The table lists this clonotype with many counts. This chain uses TRBV5-1 with TRBJ2-1, with TRBD2 matching over 8 bases. The CDR3 has 15 amino acids. Trimming cost V 4 bases and J 3 bases; bases outside gene matches: 6. Germline values: CDR1 SGHRS, CDR2 YFSETQ. The CDR3 is CASSATSGYYNEQFF. The CDR3 DNA follows: TGCGCCAGCAGCGCCACTAGCGGTTACTACAATGAGCAGTTCTTC.

The chain links TRBV18 to TRBJ1-5; 11 positions agree with TRBD1. With 6 bases clipped from V and 4 bases from J, the junction kept 5 bases outside the gene matches. Germline V CDR1 and CDR2: KGHSH, LQKENI. This CDR3 spans 15 amino acids. The CDR3 region has the DNA TGTGCCAGCTCCCTGGGACAGGGGGTAAATCAGCCCCAGCATTTT. Protein: CASSLGQGVNQPQHF. Full variable domain (rest looked up from reference TRBV18 and TRBJ1-5): NAGVMQNPRHLVRRRGQEARLRCSPMKGHSHVYWYRQLPEEGLKFMVYLQKENIIDESGMPKERFSAEFPKEGPSILRIQQVVRGDSAAYFCASSLGQGVNQPQHFGDGTRLSIL.

This clonotype was recorded at least ten times. J is TRBJ2-7 and V is TRBV7-3, with 10 bases aligning to TRBD1. With 5 bases clipped from V and 5 bases from J, the junction kept 6 bases outside the gene matches. The CDR3 spans 14 residues. Per the germline V gene, CDR1 is SGHTA and CDR2 is FQGTGA. CDR3 region: CASSPTGTGDEQYF. The CDR3 nucleotides are TGTGCCAGCAGCCCCACCGGGACAGGGGACGAGCAGTACTTC.

In this sample, this clonotype turned up many times. The rearrangement links TRBV27 to TRBJ2-7; 11 nucleotides line up with TRBD1. This CDR3 comprises 15 residues. CDR1 and CDR2 (germline): MNHEY, SMNVEV (reference sequence). The J segment lost 3 bases and the V segment lost 3 bases, leaving 4 bases of the junction unmatched. CDR3 sequence: CASSLGTGGGYEQYF. DNA of the CDR3: TGTGCCAGCAGTTTGGGGACAGGGGGGGGCTACGAGCAGTACTTC.

The chain's CDR3 is CASSLDNRDMFF. The DNA of the CDR3 is TGTGCCAGCAGCTTAGATAACCGGGACATGTTTTTT. The chain employs TRBV11-3 and TRBJ2-2; maybe TRBD1 (6 bases). The CDR3 is 12 amino acids. Germline V lookup: CDR1 SGHNT, CDR2 YENEEA. V lost 0 bases to trimming and J lost 15 bases, with 11 bases between them. Full variable domain (missing parts from reference TRBV11-3 and TRBJ2-2): EAGVVQSPRYKIIEKKQPVAFWCNPISGHNTLYWYLQNLGQGPELLIRYENEEAVDDSQLPKDRFSAERLKGVDSTLKIQPAELGDSAVYLCASSLDNRDMFFGEGSRLTVL.

This clonotype has ten or more counts. The genes are TRBV9 and TRBJ2-7; 9 bases are a match to TRBD1. The V gene's germline CDR1 is SGDLS and CDR2 YYNGEE. The length of the CDR3 is 13 residues. V was clipped by 4 bases and J by 4 bases; unmatched bases: 3. The CDR3 spells CASSSDRGYEQYF. CDR3 in DNA: TGTGCCAGCAGCTCCGACAGGGGGTACGAGCAGTACTTC.

This clonotype was detected many times. V and J are TRBV19 and TRBJ1-5; the match to TRBD1 covers 7 bases. The CDR3 contains 13 residues. Germline loops: CDR1 LNHDA, CDR2 SQIVND (reference sequence). The J segment lost 2 bases and the V segment lost 10 bases, leaving 5 bases of the junction unmatched. CDR3 loop: CAISGQGNQPQHF. As DNA, the CDR3 is TGTGCCATTTCCGGACAGGGCAATCAGCCCCAGCATTTT.

With regard to this clonotype: The conserved phenylalanine or tryptophan normally closing the CDR3 is absent here, so this likely arose from a read error. CDR3: CASTIAGGTDEQFS. The CDR3 DNA reads as TGTGCCAGCACCATAGCGGGAGGAACGGATGAGCAGTTCTCC. The chain uses TRBV12-3 or TRBV12-4 and TRBJ2-1; TRBD2 agrees at 10 bases. The CDR3 length is 14 residues. The V gene end was trimmed by 7 bases and the J gene end by 8 bases; junction bases not matched to a gene: 8.

At least ten counts were recorded for this clonotype. The junction shows a germline mismatch at one end, possibly a read error. The V call is TRBV7-7, the J call TRBJ2-1; 7 bases match TRBD2. Per germline, CDR1 SSHAT and CDR2 FNYEAQ (reference sequence). The CDR3 is made up of 17 amino acids. This chain's CDR3 is CASSLAGGSSSYNEQFF. CDR3 coding DNA: TGTGCTAGCAGCTTAGCAGGCGGGAGCAGCTCCTACAATGAGCAGTTCTTC.

This clonotype was seen more than once but under ten times. This chain uses TRBV7-6 with TRBJ2-7; 7 bases line up with TRBD1. This CDR3 has 17 residues. The V segment lost 2 bases and the J segment 4 bases; nucleotides outside the gene matches: 14. Germline V CDR1 and CDR2: SGHVS, FNYEAQ. The CDR3 DNA reads as TGTGCCAGCAGCTTACAGGCAGGGGGATACCCCCGATACGAGCAGTACTTC. Protein: CASSLQAGGYPRYEQYF. Supplemented by reference TRBV7-6 and TRBJ2-7, the full variable domain reads GAGVSQSPRYKVTKRGQDVALRCDPISGHVSLYWYRQALGQGPEFLTYFNYEAQQDKSGLPNDRFSAERPEGSISTLTIQRTEQRDSAMYRCASSLQAGGYPRYEQYFGPGTRLTVT.

In this sample, this clonotype turned up many times. The chain carries TRBV10-3 and TRBJ1-1, with 12 bases aligning to TRBD1. J lost 7 bases, V lost 6 bases, and 6 bases had no gene match. Germline assignment: CDR1 ENHRY and CDR2 SYGVKD. The CDR3 sequence is 14 residues long. DNA for the CDR3: TGTGCCATCAGGAAGGGACAGGGGGCCGATGAAGCTTTCTTT. The encoded protein is CAIRKGQGADEAFF.

This clonotype was seen repeatedly, ten times or more. The rearrangement links TRBV28 to TRBJ2-7; 10 bases line up with TRBD2. V lost 8 bases and J lost 6; bases outside the gene matches: 16. This CDR3 is built from 16 residues. From germline, CDR1 is MDHEN and CDR2 SYDVKM. The CDR3 reads CASLRLAGATVGEQYF. The CDR3 DNA sequence: TGTGCCAGCCTCCGGCTAGCGGGAGCCACGGTAGGCGAGCAGTACTTC.